The rows below give T cell receptor beta chains drawn from one sample of a study of shared clonotypes between healthy human individuals. This table comes from immunoSEQ multiplex PCR, and its TCRdb copy is limited to in-frame clones, with some not included. This table holds approximately 2.1 million clones, just over 90% found once. Material: naive CD4+ T cells from PBMCs. Receptor source: a young man in good health. Some clones in this sample may be carry-over from other donors' samples. CDR3s include the opening cysteine and the closing phenylalanine or tryptophan. Fields, in order: V gene, CDR3 protein.

V: TRBV1; CDR3: CTSSQDPSQTKAGFAYEQYF
V: TRBV27; CDR3: CASRLGTATNEKLFF
V: TRBV5-6; CDR3: CASSLLLAGEQYF
V: TRBV6-5; CDR3: CASRPPRQERFFF
V: TRBV12-5; CDR3: CASAPGQDQETQYF
V: TRBV27; CDR3: CASTARGQISGGYTF
V: TRBV28; CDR3: CASSDWDRGRVGNQPQHF
V: TRBV6-7; CDR3: CASSYSGERNTEAFF
V: TRBV5-4; CDR3: CASSVPGTRTETQYF
V: TRBV29-1; CDR3: CSVEEQNTEAFF
V: TRBV5-6; CDR3: CASSSRTGRSQETQYF
V: TRBV27; CDR3: CASSLLPAGVSGYTGELFF
V: TRBV6-1; CDR3: CASSARTGLSEKLFF
V: TRBV15; CDR3: CATSPAGEGEQYF
V: TRBV10-3; CDR3: CAIRASPYGYTF
V: TRBV19; CDR3: CASNNPRRSTNEKLFF
V: TRBV5-4; CDR3: CASSLFGGDSNQPQHF
V: TRBV15; CDR3: CATSRDEGVNYGYTF
V: TRBV25-1; CDR3: CASSGFPRADGYTF
V: TRBV4-2; CDR3: CASSQEGDRGSTDTQYF
V: TRBV5-6; CDR3: CASSLRDYTQYF
V: TRBV7-9; CDR3: CASSLEFGAYEQYF
V: TRBV7-2; CDR3: CASSLDGSGGTDTQYF
V: TRBV6-1; CDR3: CASSEGAGGQPQHF
V: TRBV5-6; CDR3: CASSMDPMYGYTF
V: TRBV28; CDR3: CASWDRGPNYGYTF
V: TRBV7-9; CDR3: CASSQSPNTGELFF
V: TRBV6-1; CDR3: CASRVLYSNQPQHF
V: TRBV2; CDR3: CASRRGVQETQYF
V: TRBV7-3; CDR3: CASSRRVSGQKTGGELFF
V: TRBV21-1; CDR3: CASRKGGYGYTF
V: TRBV9; CDR3: CASSVGSYNEQFF
V: TRBV5-4; CDR3: CASSLEASGPYEQYF
V: TRBV16; CDR3: CASSQSRRKFSYEQYF
V: TRBV25-1; CDR3: CASSELPGLGNTIYF
V: TRBV7-9; CDR3: CASSRLGANVLTF
V: TRBV7-9; CDR3: CASSTDGVRREQYF
V: TRBV7-2; CDR3: CASSLAGGGTYEQYF
V: TRBV10-2; CDR3: CASRIGRGQFTRAGWLGDTQYF
V: TRBV14; CDR3: CASTRRAGIQETQYF